This entry features one T cell receptor beta chain sequence. Antigen: not known. The V end was cut by 6 bases, the J end by 0 bases, with 8 bases between. Germline CDR1 MNHEY, CDR2 SVGAGI. The length of the CDR3 is 14 residues. These data come from a study of T cell responses to AZD1222 COVID-19 vaccine. Findings and limits, study-wide: Of spike-specific TCRs, nearly half reportedly target regions left unmutated in variants.

This table comes from immunoSEQ multiplex PCR, and its TCRdb copy is limited to in-frame clones, with some not included. This repertoire shows over 100,000 clones, more than 75% found once; its top ten account for 1.1%. Pooled in the analysis were second doses at about 4 or about 12 weeks. Sequencing used peripheral blood, obtained 28 days after the second AZD1222 dose. This chain uses TRBV6-5 with TRBJ1-4; D remains ambiguous. This TCR came from an adult who received the AZD1222 COVID-19 vaccine. CDR3 residues: CASRRSSTNEKLFF. DNA of the CDR3: TGTGCCAGCAGACGGAGTTCAACTAATGAAAAACTGTTTTTT.